A single T cell receptor (beta chain) is shown here with its context. The target antigen is unknown. The primer mix had 60 Vbeta and 13 Jbeta primers. This table comes from immunoSEQ multiplex PCR, and its TCRdb copy is limited to in-frame clones, with some not included. Counted here are around 120,000 clones, about 81% occurring once; the ten biggest clones make up approximately 6%. Unrecorded immune exposure was likely among donors, who were nominally healthy when sampled. The entry originates in a study of cytomegalovirus exposure and HLA in healthy donors. General study findings and limits: TCR sequences were mostly rare, though some public TCRs occurred in many donors. Later work associated fewer than 20,000 TCR beta sequences with HLA alleles at 0.05 false discovery rate.

The source is a woman aged 40 to 50 in good health and CMV-seropositive. The material sequenced was PBMCs.

The CDR3 reads CASSALSGERETQYF. CDR3 DNA sequence: TGTGCCAGCAGCGCCCTGTCGGGGGAACGGGAGACCCAGTACTTC. V usage is TRBV9 and J usage is TRBJ2-5, with a weak D call TRBD2 (6 bases). CDR1 is SGDLS and CDR2 is YYNGEE in the germline V gene. The germline V and J ends were trimmed by 3 bases and 5 bases, with 17 bases remaining between them. The CDR3 is made up of 15 amino acids.